This TCR beta chain was captured by sequencing in a study of blood T cell repertoires in COVID-19. V trimming: 6 bases; J trimming: 8 bases; junction bases outside the gene matches: 15. The germline gives CDR1 MNHEY, CDR2 SMNVEV (reference sequence). CDR3 size: 15 residues. Method: immunoSEQ multiplex PCR; TCRdb's copy keeps in-frame clones and lacks some. Of around 81,000 clones listed, approximately 86% are singletons. Sequenced material: peripheral blood. This sequence was found in a man between 65 and 80 years old with acute or convalescent COVID-19. The chain links TRBV27 to TRBJ1-2; TRBD1 aligns across 7 bases. Written as DNA, the CDR3 is TGTGCCAGCAGCCCTCGGCGACAGGGAGCAGACGGCTACACCTTC. Protein: CASSPRRQGADGYTF.